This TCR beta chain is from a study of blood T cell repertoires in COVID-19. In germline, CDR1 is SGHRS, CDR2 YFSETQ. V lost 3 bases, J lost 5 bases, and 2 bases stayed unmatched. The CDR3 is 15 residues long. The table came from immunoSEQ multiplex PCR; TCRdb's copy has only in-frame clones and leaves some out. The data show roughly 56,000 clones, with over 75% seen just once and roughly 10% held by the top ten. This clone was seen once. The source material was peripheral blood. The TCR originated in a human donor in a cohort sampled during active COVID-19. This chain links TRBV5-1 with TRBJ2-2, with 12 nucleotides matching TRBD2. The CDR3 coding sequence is TGCGCCAGCAGCTCAGGACTAGCGGGAACCGGGGAGCTGTTTTTT. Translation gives CASSSGLAGTGELFF.